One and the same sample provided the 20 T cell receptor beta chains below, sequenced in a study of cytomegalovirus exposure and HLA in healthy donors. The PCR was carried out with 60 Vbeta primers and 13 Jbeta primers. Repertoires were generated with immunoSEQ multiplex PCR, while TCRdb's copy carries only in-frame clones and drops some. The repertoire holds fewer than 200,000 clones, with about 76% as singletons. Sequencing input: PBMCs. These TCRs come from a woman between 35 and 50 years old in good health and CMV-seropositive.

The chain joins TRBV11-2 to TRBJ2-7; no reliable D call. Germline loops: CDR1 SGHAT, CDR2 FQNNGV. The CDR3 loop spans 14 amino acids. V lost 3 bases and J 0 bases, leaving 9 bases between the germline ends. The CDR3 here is CASSFWQDSYEQYF. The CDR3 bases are TGTGCCAGCAGCTTCTGGCAGGACTCCTACGAGCAGTACTTC. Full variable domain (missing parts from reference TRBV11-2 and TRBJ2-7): EAGVAQSPRYKIIEKRQSVAFWCNPISGHATLYWYQQILGQGPKLLIQFQNNGVVDDSQLPKDRFSAERLKGVDSTLKIQPAKLEDSAVYLCASSFWQDSYEQYFGPGTRLTVT.

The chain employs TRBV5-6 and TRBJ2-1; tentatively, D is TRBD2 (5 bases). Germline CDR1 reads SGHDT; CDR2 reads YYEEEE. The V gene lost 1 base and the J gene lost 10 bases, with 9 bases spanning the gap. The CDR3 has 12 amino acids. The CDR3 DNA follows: TGTGCCAGCAGCTTGATGACTACAGAGCAGTTCTTC. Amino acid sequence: CASSLMTTEQFF.

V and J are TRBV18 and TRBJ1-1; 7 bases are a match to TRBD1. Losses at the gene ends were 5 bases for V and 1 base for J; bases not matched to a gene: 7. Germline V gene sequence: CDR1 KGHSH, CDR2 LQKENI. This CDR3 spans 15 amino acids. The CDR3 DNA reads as TGTGCCAGCTCAACGCAGACAGGGAAGAACACTGAAGCTTTCTTT. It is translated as CASSTQTGKNTEAFF.

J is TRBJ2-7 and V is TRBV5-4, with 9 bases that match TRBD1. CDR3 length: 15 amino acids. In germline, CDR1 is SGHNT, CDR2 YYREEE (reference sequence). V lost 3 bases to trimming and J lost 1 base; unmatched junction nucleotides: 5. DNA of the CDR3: TGTGCCAGCAGCTCACGGGACAGGGCTTCCTACGAGCAGTACTTC. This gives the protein CASSSRDRASYEQYF.

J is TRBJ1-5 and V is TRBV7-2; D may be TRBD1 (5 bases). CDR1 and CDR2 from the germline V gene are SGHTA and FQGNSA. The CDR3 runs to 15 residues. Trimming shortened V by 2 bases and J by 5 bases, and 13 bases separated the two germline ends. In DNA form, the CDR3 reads TGTGCCAGCAGCTTATATCAGGGCGCCCATCAGCCCCAGCATTTT. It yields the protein CASSLYQGAHQPQHF.

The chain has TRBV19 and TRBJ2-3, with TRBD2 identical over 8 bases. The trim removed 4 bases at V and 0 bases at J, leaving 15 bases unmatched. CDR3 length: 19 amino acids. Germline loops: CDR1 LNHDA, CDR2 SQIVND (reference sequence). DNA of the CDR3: TGTGCCAGTAGTAACCCCTCACGGGGGGGGGATTTTAGCACAGATACGCAGTATTTT. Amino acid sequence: CASSNPSRGGDFSTDTQYF.

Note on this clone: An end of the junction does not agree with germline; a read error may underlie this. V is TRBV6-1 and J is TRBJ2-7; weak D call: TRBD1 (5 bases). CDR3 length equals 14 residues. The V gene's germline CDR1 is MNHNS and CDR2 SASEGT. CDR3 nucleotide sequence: TGTGCCAGCAGTGAAGGGCAGGGTTGGTACGGGCAGTACTTC. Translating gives CASSEGQGWYGQYF.

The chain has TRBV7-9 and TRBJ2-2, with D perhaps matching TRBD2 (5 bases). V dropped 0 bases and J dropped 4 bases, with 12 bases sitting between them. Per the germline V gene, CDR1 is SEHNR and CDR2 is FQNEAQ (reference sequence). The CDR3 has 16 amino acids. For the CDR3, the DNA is TGTGCCAGCAGCTTAGCGGGAGTGAGATCCACCGGGGAGCTGTTTTTT. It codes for CASSLAGVRSTGELFF.

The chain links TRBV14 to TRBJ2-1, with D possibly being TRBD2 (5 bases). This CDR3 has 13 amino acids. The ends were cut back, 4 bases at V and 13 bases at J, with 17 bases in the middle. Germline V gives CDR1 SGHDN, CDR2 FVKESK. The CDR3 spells CASSPVRAGSQFF. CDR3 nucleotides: TGTGCCAGCAGCCCAGTGAGGGCTGGGTCACAGTTCTTC.

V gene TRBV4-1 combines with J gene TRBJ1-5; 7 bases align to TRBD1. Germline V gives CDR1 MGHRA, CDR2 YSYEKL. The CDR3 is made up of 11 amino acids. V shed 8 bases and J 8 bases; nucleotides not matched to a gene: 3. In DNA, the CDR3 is TGCGCCAGCGGGGACAGTAAGCCCCAGCATTTT. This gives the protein CASGDSKPQHF.

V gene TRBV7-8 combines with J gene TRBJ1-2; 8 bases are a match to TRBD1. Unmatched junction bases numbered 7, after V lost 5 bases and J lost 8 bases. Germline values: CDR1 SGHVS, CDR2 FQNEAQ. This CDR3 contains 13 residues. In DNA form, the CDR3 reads TGTGCCAGCAGCGCGGACAGGGCCAGCGGCTACACCTTC. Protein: CASSADRASGYTF.

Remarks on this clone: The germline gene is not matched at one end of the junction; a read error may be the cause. This CDR3 reads CSSITRTGELFF. DNA for the CDR3: TGTTCCAGCATCACTCGGACCGGGGAGCTGTTTTTT. The rearrangement links TRBV7-9 to TRBJ2-2; the D is unclear. From germline, CDR1 is SEHNR and CDR2 FQNEAQ (reference sequence). This CDR3 contains 12 residues.

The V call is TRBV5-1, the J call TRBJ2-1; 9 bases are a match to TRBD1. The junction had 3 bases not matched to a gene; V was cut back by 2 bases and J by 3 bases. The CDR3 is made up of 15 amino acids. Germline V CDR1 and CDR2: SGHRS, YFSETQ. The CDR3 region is CASSLPGQGYNEQFF. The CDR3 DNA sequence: TGCGCCAGCAGCTTACCGGGACAGGGCTACAATGAGCAGTTCTTC.

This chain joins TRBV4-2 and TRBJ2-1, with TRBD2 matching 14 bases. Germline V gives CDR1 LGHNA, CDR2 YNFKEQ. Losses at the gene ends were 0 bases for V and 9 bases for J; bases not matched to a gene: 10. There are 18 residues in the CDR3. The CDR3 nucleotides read TGTGCCAGCAGCCAAGATCCGACTAGCGGGAGGGCAAGGGGTGAGCAGTTCTTC. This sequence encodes CASSQDPTSGRARGEQFF.

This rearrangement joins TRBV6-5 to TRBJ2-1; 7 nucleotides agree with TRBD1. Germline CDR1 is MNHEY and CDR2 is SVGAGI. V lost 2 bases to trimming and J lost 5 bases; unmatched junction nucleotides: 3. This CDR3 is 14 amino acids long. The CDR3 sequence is CASSYRGQHNEQFF. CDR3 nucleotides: TGTGCCAGCAGTTACCGGGGACAGCACAATGAGCAGTTCTTC.

CDR3 bases: TGTGCCAGCAGCGTCCAGTTGGAGGGCCCCCAAGAGACCCAGTACTTC. Translation gives CASSVQLEGPQETQYF. The genes are TRBV9 and TRBJ2-5; the D gene is possibly TRBD2 (6 bases). V was cut by 2 bases and J by 1 base, with 15 bases left in between. Germline loops: CDR1 SGDLS, CDR2 YYNGEE. The CDR3 is 16 amino acids.

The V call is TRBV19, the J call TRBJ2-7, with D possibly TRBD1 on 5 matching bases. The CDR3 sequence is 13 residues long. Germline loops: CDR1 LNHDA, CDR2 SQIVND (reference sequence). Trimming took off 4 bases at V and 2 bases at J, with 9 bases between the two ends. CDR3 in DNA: TGTGCCAGTAGTACCAGGGAACCCTACGAGCAGTACTTC. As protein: CASSTREPYEQYF.

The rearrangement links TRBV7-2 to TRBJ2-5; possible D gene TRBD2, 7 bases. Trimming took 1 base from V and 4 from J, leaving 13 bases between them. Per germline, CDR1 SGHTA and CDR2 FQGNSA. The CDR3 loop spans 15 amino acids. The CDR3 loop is CASSLVRGGTETQYF. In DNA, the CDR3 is TGTGCCAGCAGCTTAGTCAGGGGAGGGACAGAGACCCAGTACTTC.

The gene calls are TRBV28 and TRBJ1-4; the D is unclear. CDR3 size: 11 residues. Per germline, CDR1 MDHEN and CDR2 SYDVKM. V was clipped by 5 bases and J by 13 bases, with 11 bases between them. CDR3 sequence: CASSRGHRLFF. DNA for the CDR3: TGTGCCAGCAGTCGTGGGCATAGACTGTTTTTT.

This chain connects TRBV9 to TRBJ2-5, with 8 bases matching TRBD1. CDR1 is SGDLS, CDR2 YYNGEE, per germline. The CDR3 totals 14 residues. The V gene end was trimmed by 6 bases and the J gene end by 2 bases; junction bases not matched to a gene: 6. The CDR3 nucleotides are TGTGCCAGCACAGCAGGGGGCCTACAAGAGACCCAGTACTTC. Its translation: CASTAGGLQETQYF.